The sequence of this T cell receptor beta chain was determined in a study of blood T cell repertoires in COVID-19. The wider study: Sample material is recorded as cDNA or gDNA derived from T cells, B-cell-depleted T cells, or PBMCs.

This clone showed up just once. Authors' processing steps: Reference gene primers were amplified, and this amplification served to estimate nucleated cell counts. This table comes from immunoSEQ multiplex PCR, and its TCRdb copy is limited to in-frame clones, with some not included. V, J and clone size are those of that table, while D and trimming were read from the DNA. The top ten hold 1.5% to 2% of the sample, which has approximately 150,000 clones, approximately 89% seen once. Germline CDR1 reads ENHRY; CDR2 reads SYGVKD. The trim removed 11 bases at V and 4 bases at J, leaving 8 bases unmatched. The length of the CDR3 is 15 residues.

The V call is TRBV10-3, the J call TRBJ2-5, with TRBD2 identical over 15 bases. What was sequenced was peripheral blood. The TCR originated in a woman in her 50s with acute or convalescent COVID-19. The CDR3 nucleotides read TGTGCCTCCCGGGGGGGACTAGCGGGAGGAGAGACCCAGTACTTC. Translated: CASRGGLAGGETQYF.